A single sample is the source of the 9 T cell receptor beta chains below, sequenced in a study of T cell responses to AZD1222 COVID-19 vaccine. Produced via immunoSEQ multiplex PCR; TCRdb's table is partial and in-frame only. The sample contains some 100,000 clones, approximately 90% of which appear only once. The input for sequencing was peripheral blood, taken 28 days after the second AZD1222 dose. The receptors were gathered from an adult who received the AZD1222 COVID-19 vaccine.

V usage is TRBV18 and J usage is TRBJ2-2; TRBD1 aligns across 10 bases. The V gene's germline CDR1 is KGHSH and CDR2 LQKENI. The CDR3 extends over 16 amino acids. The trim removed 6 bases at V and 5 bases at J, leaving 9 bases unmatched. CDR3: CASSPDRGLRTGELFF. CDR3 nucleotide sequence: TGTGCCAGCTCGCCAGACAGGGGGCTTCGAACCGGGGAGCTGTTTTTT.

CDR3 sequence: CAWLISRVGYGYTF. The CDR3, as DNA: TGTGCCTGGTTAATTAGCAGGGTCGGCTATGGCTACACCTTC. The chain joins TRBV30 to TRBJ1-2; tentatively, D is TRBD1 (5 bases). The CDR3 has 14 amino acids. The V and J ends lost 5 bases and 4 bases respectively, with 17 bases between them. CDR1 is GTSNPN and CDR2 is SVGIG in the germline V gene (reference sequence).

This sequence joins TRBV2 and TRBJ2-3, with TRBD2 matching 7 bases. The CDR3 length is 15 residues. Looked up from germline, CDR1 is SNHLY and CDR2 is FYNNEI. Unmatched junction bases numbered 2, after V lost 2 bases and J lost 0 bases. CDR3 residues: CASSEWRGSTDTQYF. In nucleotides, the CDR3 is TGTGCCAGCAGTGAATGGCGGGGGAGCACAGATACGCAGTATTTT.

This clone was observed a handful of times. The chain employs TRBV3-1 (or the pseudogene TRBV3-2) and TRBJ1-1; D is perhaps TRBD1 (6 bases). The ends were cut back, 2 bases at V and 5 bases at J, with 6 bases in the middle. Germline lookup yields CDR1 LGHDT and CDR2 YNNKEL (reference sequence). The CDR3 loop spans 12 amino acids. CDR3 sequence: CASSQRGTEAFF. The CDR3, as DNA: TGTGCCAGCAGCCAAAGGGGGACTGAAGCTTTCTTT.

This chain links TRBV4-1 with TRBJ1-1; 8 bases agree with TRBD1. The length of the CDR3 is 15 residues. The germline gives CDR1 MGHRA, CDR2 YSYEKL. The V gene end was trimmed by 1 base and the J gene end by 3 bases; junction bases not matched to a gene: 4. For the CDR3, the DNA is TGCGCCAGCAGCCAAGCCGGACAGGGTCACACTGAAGCTTTCTTT. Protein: CASSQAGQGHTEAFF.

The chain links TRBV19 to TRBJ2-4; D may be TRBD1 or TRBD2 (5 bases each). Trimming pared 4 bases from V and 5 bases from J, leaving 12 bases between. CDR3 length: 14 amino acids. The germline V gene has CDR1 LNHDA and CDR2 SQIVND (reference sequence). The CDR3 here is CASSTYGTENIQYF. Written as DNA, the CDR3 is TGTGCCAGTAGTACCTACGGGACCGAAAACATTCAGTACTTC.

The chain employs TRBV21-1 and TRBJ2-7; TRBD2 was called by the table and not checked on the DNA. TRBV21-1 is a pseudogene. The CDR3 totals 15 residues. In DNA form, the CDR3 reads TGTGCCAGCAACCCCTTCCGGGACTCAGCCTACGAGCAGTACTTC. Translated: CASNPFRDSAYEQYF.

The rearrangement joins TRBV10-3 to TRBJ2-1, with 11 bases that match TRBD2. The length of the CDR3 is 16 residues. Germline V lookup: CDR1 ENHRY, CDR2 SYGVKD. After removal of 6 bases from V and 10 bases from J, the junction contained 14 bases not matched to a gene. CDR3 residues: CAISPPGSGGAGEQFF. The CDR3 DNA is TGTGCCATCAGCCCCCCGGGTAGCGGGGGGGCAGGGGAGCAGTTCTTC.

The CDR3 DNA follows: TGTGCCAGCAGTGAATTCCTTCCCGGGACAACTACTAACTATGGCTACACCTTC. Translated: CASSEFLPGTTTNYGYTF. This rearrangement joins TRBV2 to TRBJ1-2; D might be TRBD1 (6 bases). Trimming shortened V by 2 bases and J by 0 bases, and 19 bases separated the two germline ends. CDR1 is SNHLY, CDR2 FYNNEI, per germline. This CDR3 has 18 amino acids.